This T cell receptor (beta chain) was identified in a study of blood T cell repertoires in COVID-19. Study-wide context: T cells, B-cell-depleted T cells, or PBMCs provided the cDNA or gDNA that served as material.

CDR3 size: 19 residues. V lost 0 bases and J lost 3; bases outside the gene matches: 11. The germline V gene encodes CDR1 SGHRS and CDR2 YFSETQ. Original data processing: Amplification of reference gene primers provided the estimated nucleated cell counts. Profiling relied on immunoSEQ multiplex PCR, and the TCRdb table lists in-frame clones only, not all of them. V and J calls and clone size follow that table, whereas D and trimming were derived from the DNA. The sample has 160,000 or so clones, approximately 79% seen once. During active infection, Seattle patients enrolled and were then monitored through disease.

Material for sequencing was peripheral blood. The TCR comes from an older woman with COVID-19, enrolled during active disease. The chain is built from TRBV5-1 and TRBJ1-4, with 10 bases matching TRBD1. CDR3 coding DNA: TGCGCCAGCAGCTTGGACAACAGACAGGGGGCAAGGGCTAATGAAAAACTGTTTTTT. It is translated as CASSLDNRQGARANEKLFF.